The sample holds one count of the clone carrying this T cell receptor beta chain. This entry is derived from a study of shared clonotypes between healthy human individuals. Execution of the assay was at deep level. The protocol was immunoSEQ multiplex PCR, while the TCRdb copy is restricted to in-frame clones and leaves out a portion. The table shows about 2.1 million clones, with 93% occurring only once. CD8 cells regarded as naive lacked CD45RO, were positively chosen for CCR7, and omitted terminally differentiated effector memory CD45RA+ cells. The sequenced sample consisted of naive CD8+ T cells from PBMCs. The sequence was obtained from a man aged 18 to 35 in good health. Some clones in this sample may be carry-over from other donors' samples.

CDR3 residues: CASSYGTLGYNEQFF. CDR3 nucleotides: TGTGCCAGCAGTTACGGGACTCTAGGCTACAATGAGCAGTTCTTC. This chain connects TRBV6-5 to TRBJ2-1, with a weak D call TRBD2 (6 bases). CDR3 length: 15 residues. Germline CDR1 MNHEY, CDR2 SVGAGI. V was trimmed by 2 bases and J by 3 bases, leaving 11 bases between them.